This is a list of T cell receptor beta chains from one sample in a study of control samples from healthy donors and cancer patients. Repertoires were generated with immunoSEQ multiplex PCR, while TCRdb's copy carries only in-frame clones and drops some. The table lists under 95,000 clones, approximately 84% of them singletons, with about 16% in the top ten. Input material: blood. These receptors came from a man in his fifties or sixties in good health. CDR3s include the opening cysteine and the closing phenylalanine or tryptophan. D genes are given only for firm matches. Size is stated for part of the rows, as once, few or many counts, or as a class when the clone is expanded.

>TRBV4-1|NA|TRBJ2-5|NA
CASSHGTGQETQYF
TGCGCCAGCAGCCACGGGACGGGCCAAGAGACCCAGTACTTC
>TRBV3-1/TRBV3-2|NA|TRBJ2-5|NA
CASSQDRQSYGRTQYF
TGTGCCAGCAGCCAAGACCGACAGTCTTATGGTCGGACCCAGTACTTC
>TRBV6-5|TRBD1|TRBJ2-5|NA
CATSTGGGGETQYF
TGTGCCACCTCGACAGGGGGCGGGGGAGAGACCCAGTACTTC
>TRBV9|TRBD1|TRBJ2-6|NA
CASSGRTGRSSGANVLTF
TGTGCCAGCAGCGGGCGGACAGGTCGATCCTCTGGGGCCAACGTCCTGACTTTC
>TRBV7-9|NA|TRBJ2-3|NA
CASSLGRFGAASTDTQYF
TGTGCCAGCAGCTTAGGGCGGTTTGGAGCGGCAAGCACAGATACGCAGTATTTT
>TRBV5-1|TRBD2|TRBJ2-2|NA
CASSLLAGDGELFF
TGCGCCAGCAGCTTACTAGCGGGAGACGGGGAGCTGTTTTTT
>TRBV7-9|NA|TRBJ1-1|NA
CASSKGQLTTNTEAFF
TGTGCCAGCAGTAAGGGACAACTCACAACGAACACTGAAGCTTTCTTT
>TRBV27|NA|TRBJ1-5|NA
CASSFRDDQPQHF
TGTGCCAGCAGTTTCAGGGACGATCAGCCCCAGCATTTT
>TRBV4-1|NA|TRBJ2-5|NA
CASSQEWVIDRETQYF
TGCGCCAGCAGCCAAGAATGGGTGATAGATAGGGAGACCCAGTACTTC
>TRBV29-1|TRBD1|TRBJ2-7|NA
CSVEGTGAPREQYF
TGCAGCGTTGAAGGGACAGGGGCCCCACGGGAGCAGTACTTC
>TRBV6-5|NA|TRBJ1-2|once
CASYINPYGYTF
TGTGCCAGCTATATCAACCCTTATGGCTACACCTTC
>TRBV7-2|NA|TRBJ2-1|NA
CASSLFSVRLRSSYNEQFF
TGTGCCAGCAGCTTATTTTCGGTTCGGTTGAGGTCCTCCTACAATGAGCAGTTCTTC
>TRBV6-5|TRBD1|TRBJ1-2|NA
CASETGGYYGYTF
TGTGCTAGCGAGACAGGGGGCTACTATGGCTACACCTTC
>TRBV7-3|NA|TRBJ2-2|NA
CASSPQTHSGELFF
TGTGCCAGCAGCCCCCAGACCCACTCCGGGGAGCTGTTTTTT
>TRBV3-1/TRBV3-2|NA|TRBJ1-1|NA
CASSQEGINTEAFF
TGTGCCAGCAGCCAAGAGGGCATTAACACTGAAGCTTTCTTT
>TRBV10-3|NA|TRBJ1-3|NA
CAITSSSGLSGNTIYF
TGTGCCATCACGAGTTCTTCAGGACTCTCTGGAAACACCATATATTTT
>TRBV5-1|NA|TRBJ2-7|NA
CASSLLVSGSGSSYEQYF
TGCGCCAGCAGCTTGTTGGTTTCGGGGTCAGGGAGCTCCTACGAGCAGTACTTC
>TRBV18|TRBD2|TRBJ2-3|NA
CASSPTSGTSTDTQYF
TGTGCCAGCTCACCCACTAGCGGAACTAGCACAGATACGCAGTATTTT
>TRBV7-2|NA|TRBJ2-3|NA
CASSLDSPNTDTQYF
TGTGCCAGCAGCCTGGACAGTCCGAACACAGATACGCAGTATTTT
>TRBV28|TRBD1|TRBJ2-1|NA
CASSLPLGQGAIHEQFF
TGTGCCAGCAGCCTTCCACTAGGACAGGGGGCCATCCATGAGCAGTTCTTC
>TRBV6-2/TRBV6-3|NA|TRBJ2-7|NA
CASSPQGYEQYF
TGTGCCAGCAGTCCGCAGGGTTACGAGCAGTACTTC
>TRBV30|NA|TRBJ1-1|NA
CAWGSNTEAFF
TGTGCCTGGGGCAGTAACACTGAAGCTTTCTTT
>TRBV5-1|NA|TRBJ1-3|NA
CASSLAPVGNTIYF
TGCGCCAGCAGCTTGGCCCCGGTTGGAAACACCATATATTTT
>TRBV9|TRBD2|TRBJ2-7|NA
CASSVGAGLADYSYEQYF
TGTGCCAGCAGCGTTGGGGCAGGGCTAGCGGACTACTCCTACGAGCAGTACTTC
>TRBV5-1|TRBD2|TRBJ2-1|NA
CASSARPVAGPGNEQFF
TGCGCCAGCAGCGCGCGACCAGTAGCGGGACCCGGCAATGAGCAGTTCTTC
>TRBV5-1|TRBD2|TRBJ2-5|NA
CASRISGSGQETQYF
TGCGCCAGCAGGATTAGCGGGAGTGGCCAAGAGACCCAGTACTTC
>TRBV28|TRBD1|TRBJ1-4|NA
CASSSPSGQEGYEKLFF
TGTGCCAGCAGCTCCCCCTCCGGACAGGAAGGTTATGAAAAACTGTTTTTT
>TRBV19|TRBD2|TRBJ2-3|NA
CASSIDGASGRADTQYF
TGTGCCAGTAGTATAGATGGTGCTAGCGGGAGGGCAGATACGCAGTATTTT
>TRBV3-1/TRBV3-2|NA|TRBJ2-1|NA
CASSQATGRVDEQFF
TGTGCCAGCAGCCAAGCCACAGGGAGAGTTGATGAGCAGTTCTTC
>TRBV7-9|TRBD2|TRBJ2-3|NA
CASSLDREETDTQYF
TGTGCCAGCAGCTTAGATCGGGAGGAAACAGATACGCAGTATTTT
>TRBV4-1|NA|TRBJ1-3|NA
CASSPGHYISGNTIYF
TGCGCCAGCAGCCCGGGACACTATATCTCTGGAAACACCATATATTTT
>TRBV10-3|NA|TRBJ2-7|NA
CAIGGRRSYEQYF
TGTGCCATCGGCGGCCGGAGGTCCTACGAGCAGTACTTC
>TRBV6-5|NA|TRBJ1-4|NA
CASSQWRGEEKLFF
TGTGCCAGCAGTCAGTGGAGGGGAGAGGAAAAACTGTTTTTT
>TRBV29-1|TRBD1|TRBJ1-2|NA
CSVAQGAGNYGYTF
TGCAGCGTTGCACAGGGGGCCGGGAACTATGGCTACACCTTC
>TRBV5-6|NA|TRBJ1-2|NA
CASSLWDAGYTF
TGTGCCAGCAGCTTGTGGGATGCTGGCTACACCTTC
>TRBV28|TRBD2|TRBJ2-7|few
CASSSPTGGLAYEQYF
TGTGCCAGCAGTTCCCCTACGGGAGGCCTAGCCTACGAGCAGTACTTC
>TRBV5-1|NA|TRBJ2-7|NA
CASSISDLSYEQYF
TGCGCCAGCAGCATTTCAGACCTATCCTACGAGCAGTACTTC
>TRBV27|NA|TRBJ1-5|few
CASSLTVGSNQPQHF
TGTGCCAGCAGCTTAACAGTGGGGAGCAATCAGCCCCAGCATTTT
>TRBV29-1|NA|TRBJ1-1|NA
CSVAGEVINTEAFF
TGCAGCGTTGCCGGAGAGGTGATAAACACTGAAGCTTTCTTT
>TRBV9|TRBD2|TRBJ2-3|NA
CASSVGAGGSTDTQYF
TGTGCCAGCAGCGTAGGGGCGGGAGGCAGCACAGATACGCAGTATTTT
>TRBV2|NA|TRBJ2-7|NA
CASRVRPISYEQYF
TGTGCCAGCAGAGTACGCCCTATTTCCTACGAGCAGTACTTC
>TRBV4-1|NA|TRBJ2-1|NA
CASSQANINLYNEQFF
TGCGCCAGCAGCCAAGCTAACATCAACTTGTACAATGAGCAGTTCTTC
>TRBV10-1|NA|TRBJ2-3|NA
CASTYIRDFHSTDTQYF
TGCGCCAGCACCTATATACGGGACTTTCATAGCACAGATACGCAGTATTTT
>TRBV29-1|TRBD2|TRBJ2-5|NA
CSVQRLAGGGETQYF
TGCAGCGTTCAGAGACTAGCGGGAGGAGGAGAGACCCAGTACTTC
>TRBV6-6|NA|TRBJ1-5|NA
CASSFRDGTGQPQHF
TGTGCCAGCAGTTTCCGGGACGGGACGGGGCAGCCCCAGCATTTT
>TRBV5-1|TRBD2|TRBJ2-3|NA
CASSLISGSSTDTQYF
TGCGCCAGCAGCTTAATTAGCGGGAGCTCCACAGATACGCAGTATTTT
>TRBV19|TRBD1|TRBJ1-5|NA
CASSILRRDRTYYSNQPQHF
TGTGCCAGTAGTATTTTACGCCGGGACAGGACCTATTATAGCAATCAGCCCCAGCATTTT
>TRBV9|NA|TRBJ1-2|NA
CASSVRPGANYGYTF
TGTGCCAGCAGCGTAAGGCCGGGGGCAAACTATGGCTACACCTTC
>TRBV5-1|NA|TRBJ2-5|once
CASSLSQGQGTQYF
TGCGCCAGCAGCCTTTCTCAGGGGCAGGGGACCCAGTACTTC